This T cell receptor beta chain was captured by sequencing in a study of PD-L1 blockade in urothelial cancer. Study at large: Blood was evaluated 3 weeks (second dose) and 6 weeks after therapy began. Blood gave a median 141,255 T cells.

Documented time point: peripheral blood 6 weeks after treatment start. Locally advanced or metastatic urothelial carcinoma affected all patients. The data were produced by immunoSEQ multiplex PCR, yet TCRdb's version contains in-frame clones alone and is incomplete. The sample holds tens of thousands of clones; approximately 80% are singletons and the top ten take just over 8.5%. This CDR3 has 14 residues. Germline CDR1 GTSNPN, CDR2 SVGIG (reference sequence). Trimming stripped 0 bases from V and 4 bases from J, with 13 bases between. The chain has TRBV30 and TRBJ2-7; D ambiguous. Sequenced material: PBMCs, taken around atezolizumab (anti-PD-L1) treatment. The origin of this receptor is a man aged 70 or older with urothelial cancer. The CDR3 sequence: CAWSVPNGWYEQYF. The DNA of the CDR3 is TGTGCCTGGAGTGTACCCAACGGGTGGTACGAGCAGTACTTC.